The entry below gives a single TCR beta chain sequence along with its context. Its specificity is unknown. CDR1 and CDR2 (germline): SGHDN, FVKESK. The CDR3 totals 13 residues. Trimming took off 5 bases at V and 1 base at J, with 8 bases between the two ends. Some clones are missing from TCRdb's copy, which holds only in-frame ones; the method was immunoSEQ multiplex PCR. This sample has around 350,000 clones, with around 92% found just once. This specimen belongs to a study of Ad26.COV2.S vaccination and SARS-CoV-2 variants. Overall study results and limits: Using TCR breadth and depth analyses may have led to underestimated total T cell responses. Whether participants received vaccine or placebo, their non-spike TCR breadth was similar. Marked by substantial breadth, spike-specific CD8+ and CD4+ T cell responses were reportedly seen after vaccination.

The starting material was peripheral blood, obtained after recovery from COVID-19. The sequence was obtained from a human donor who had recovered from COVID-19. The chain has TRBV14 and TRBJ1-1, with TRBD1 as a possible D gene (6 bases). DNA for the CDR3: TGTGCCAGCAGCTGGGGGGCGAACACTGAAGCTTTCTTT. This encodes CASSWGANTEAFF.